This note documents a single T cell receptor (beta chain) sequence. These data belong to a study of blood T cell repertoires in COVID-19. The V gene's germline CDR1 is LNHNV and CDR2 YYDKDF (reference sequence). V was clipped by 3 bases and J by 3 bases; unmatched bases: 2. This CDR3 region has 14 residues. This table comes from immunoSEQ multiplex PCR, and its TCRdb copy is limited to in-frame clones, with some not included. The sample contains about 380,000 clones, around 87% of which appear only once. The chain carries TRBV15 and TRBJ1-5; 7 bases are shared with TRBD1. Source material: PBMCs or T cells enriched from blood (not recorded which). The source of this sequence is a man aged 30 to 45 who had recovered from COVID-19. CDR3 in amino acids: CATSRTGNNQPQHF. The CDR3 nucleotides are TGTGCCACCAGCAGGACAGGGAACAATCAGCCCCAGCATTTT.